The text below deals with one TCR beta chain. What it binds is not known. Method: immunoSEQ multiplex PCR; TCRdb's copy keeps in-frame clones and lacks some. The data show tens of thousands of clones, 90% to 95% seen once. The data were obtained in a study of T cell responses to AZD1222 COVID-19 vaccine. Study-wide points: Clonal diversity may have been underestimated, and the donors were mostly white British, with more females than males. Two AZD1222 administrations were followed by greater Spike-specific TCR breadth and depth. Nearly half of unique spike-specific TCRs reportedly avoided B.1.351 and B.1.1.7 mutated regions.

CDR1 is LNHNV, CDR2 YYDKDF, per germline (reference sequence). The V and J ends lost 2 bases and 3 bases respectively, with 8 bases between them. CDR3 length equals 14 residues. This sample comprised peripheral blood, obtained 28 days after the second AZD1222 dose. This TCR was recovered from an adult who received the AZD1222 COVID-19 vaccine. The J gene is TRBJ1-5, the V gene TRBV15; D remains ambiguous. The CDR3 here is CATSRPLDNQPQHF. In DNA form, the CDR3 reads TGTGCCACCAGCAGACCCCTGGACAATCAGCCCCAGCATTTT. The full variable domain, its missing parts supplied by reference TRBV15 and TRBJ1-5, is DAMVIQNPRYQVTQFGKPVTLSCSQTLNHNVMYWYQQKSSQAPKLLFHYYDKDFNNEADTPDNFQSRRPNTSFCFLDIRSPGLGDTAMYLCATSRPLDNQPQHFGDGTRLSIL.